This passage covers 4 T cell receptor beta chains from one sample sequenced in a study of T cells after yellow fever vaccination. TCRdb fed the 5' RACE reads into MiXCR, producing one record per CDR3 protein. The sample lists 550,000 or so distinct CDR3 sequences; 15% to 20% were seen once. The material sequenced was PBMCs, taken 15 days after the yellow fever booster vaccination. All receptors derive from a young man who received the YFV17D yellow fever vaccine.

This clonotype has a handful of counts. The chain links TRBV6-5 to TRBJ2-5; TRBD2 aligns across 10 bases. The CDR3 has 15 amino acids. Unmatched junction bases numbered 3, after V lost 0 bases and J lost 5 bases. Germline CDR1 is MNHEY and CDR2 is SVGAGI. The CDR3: CASSYSGTSEETQYF. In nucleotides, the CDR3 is TGTGCCAGCAGTTACTCTGGGACTAGCGAGGAGACCCAGTACTTC.

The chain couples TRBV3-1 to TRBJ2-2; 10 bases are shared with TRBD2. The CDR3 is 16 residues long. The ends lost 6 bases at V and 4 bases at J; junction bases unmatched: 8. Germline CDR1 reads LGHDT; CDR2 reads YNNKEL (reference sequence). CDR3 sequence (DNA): TGTGCCAGCAGAACTAGCGGGAAATCTAGCACCGGGGAGCTGTTTTTT. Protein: CASRTSGKSSTGELFF.

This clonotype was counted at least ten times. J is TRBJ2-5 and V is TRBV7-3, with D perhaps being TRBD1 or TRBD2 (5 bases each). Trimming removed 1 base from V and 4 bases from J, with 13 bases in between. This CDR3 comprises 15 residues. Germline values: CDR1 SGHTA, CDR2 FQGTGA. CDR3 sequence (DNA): TGTGCCAGCAGCTTAAGTGGGACCTCGGGAGAGACCCAGTACTTC. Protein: CASSLSGTSGETQYF.

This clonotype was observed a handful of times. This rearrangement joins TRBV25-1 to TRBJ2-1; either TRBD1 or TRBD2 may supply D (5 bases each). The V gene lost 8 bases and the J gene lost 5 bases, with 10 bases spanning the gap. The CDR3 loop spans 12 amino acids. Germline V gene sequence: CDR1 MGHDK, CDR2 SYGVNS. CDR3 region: CASARGHNEQFF. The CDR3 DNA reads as TGTGCCAGCGCCCGGGGACACAATGAGCAGTTCTTC.